A single sample gave rise to the 13 T cell receptor beta chains below, sequenced in a study of blood T cell repertoires in COVID-19. Only in-frame clones appear in the TCRdb table, and some are missing; sequencing was by immunoSEQ multiplex PCR. This table has around 170,000 clones, around four fifths appearing once. What was sequenced was PBMCs or T cells enriched from blood (not recorded which). The receptors originated from a woman in her forties or fifties who had recovered from COVID-19.

The chain is built from TRBV28 and TRBJ2-1; possibly TRBD2 for D (6 bases). The CDR3 runs to 14 residues. Germline V gene lookup returns CDR1 MDHEN and CDR2 SYDVKM. V lost 8 bases and J lost 7, with 18 bases in between. The DNA for the CDR3 is TGTGCCAGCGGCCCTTCCGGGAGCTGGAATGAGCAGTTCTTC. Translated, it gives CASGPSGSWNEQFF.

This chain uses TRBV2 with TRBJ2-6; tentative D call: TRBD1 (5 bases). Germline V CDR1 and CDR2: SNHLY, FYNNEI. The CDR3 has 15 residues. Trimming left V 2 bases short and J 2 bases short, with 7 bases between. This chain's CDR3 is CASSEIQAGANVLTF. CDR3 in DNA: TGTGCCAGCAGTGAAATACAGGCTGGGGCCAACGTCCTGACTTTC.

The rearrangement uses TRBV9 and TRBJ1-4; D gene unclear. Trimming took off 0 bases at V and 8 bases at J, with 14 bases between the two ends. Germline V gene sequence: CDR1 SGDLS, CDR2 YYNGEE. CDR3 length: 15 amino acids. DNA of the CDR3: TGTGCCAGCAGCGTAGGGTCTTCGGGAGGGGAAAAACTGTTTTTT. It specifies CASSVGSSGGEKLFF.

The chain combines TRBV7-9 with TRBJ2-7; no definite D call. CDR3 size: 13 residues. With 3 bases removed from V and 9 bases from J, the gap between germline ends came to 15 bases. The germline V gene has CDR1 SEHNR and CDR2 FQNEAQ (reference sequence). The CDR3 region has the DNA TGTGCCAGCAGCTTGCCCTACCCGAACTTGCAGTACTTC. Translated: CASSLPYPNLQYF.

V usage is TRBV27 and J usage is TRBJ1-6, with D maybe TRBD1 (5 bases). Germline values: CDR1 MNHEY, CDR2 SMNVEV (reference sequence). Trimming removed 3 bases from V and 10 bases from J, with 13 bases in between. The CDR3 runs 14 residues. The CDR3 is CASSFRQGGSPLHF. CDR3 coding DNA: TGTGCCAGCAGTTTTCGGCAGGGTGGCTCACCCCTCCACTTT.

This clone was detected once. V usage is TRBV6-5 and J usage is TRBJ2-5; 12 nucleotides line up with TRBD2. The CDR3 totals 14 residues. The germline V gene encodes CDR1 MNHEY and CDR2 SVGAGI. The ends lost 6 bases at V and 5 bases at J; junction bases unmatched: 4. CDR3 region: CASRTSGSRETQYF. Here the CDR3 DNA reads TGTGCCAGCAGGACTAGCGGGAGTAGGGAGACCCAGTACTTC.

The genes are TRBV7-6 and TRBJ2-2, with TRBD2 matching 13 bases. Germline CDR1 is SGHVS and CDR2 is FNYEAQ. The CDR3 has 17 residues. Unmatched junction bases numbered 11, after V lost 6 bases and J lost 7 bases. The CDR3 nucleotides are TGTGCCAGCAGGAAAGACATTGGACTAGCGGGAGACGGGGAGCTGTTTTTT. Translated: CASRKDIGLAGDGELFF.

To note about this clone: Different DNA sequences within this sample yield the same CDR3. The J gene is TRBJ1-2, the V gene TRBV7-2, with D uncertain. Deletions cut 1 base from V and 8 bases from J, with 11 bases between. The CDR3 covers 13 residues. Germline V gene sequence: CDR1 SGHTA, CDR2 FQGNSA. The CDR3 DNA sequence: TGTGCCAGCAGCTTAGGAGAGGGCTCGGGCTACACCTTC. Translating it yields CASSLGEGSGYTF.

This CDR3 is CSLGRKSGSLLSYNEQFF. The CDR3 bases are TGCAGCCTAGGACGAAAGAGCGGGAGCCTACTCTCCTACAATGAGCAGTTCTTC. The chain uses TRBV29-1 and TRBJ2-1; 8 nucleotides align to TRBD2. Trimming at V came to 8 bases and at J to 0 bases, leaving 18 bases not matched to a gene. CDR1 and CDR2 (germline): SQVTM, ANQGSEA. The length of the CDR3 is 18 residues.

CDR3 DNA: TGTGCCAGCAGCTTAGCCGGGACAGCCCTACCTAACTATGGCTACACCTTC. It encodes CASSLAGTALPNYGYTF. This chain links TRBV7-2 with TRBJ1-2; 7 nucleotides align to TRBD1. There are 17 residues in the CDR3. V lost 0 bases to trimming and J lost 0 bases; unmatched junction nucleotides: 7. Germline values: CDR1 SGHTA, CDR2 FQGNSA.

The chain links TRBV28 to TRBJ1-2; D may be TRBD1 (5 bases). CDR1 and CDR2 (germline): MDHEN, SYDVKM. With 7 bases removed from V and 4 bases from J, the gap between germline ends came to 19 bases. This CDR3 has 15 residues. The CDR3 bases are TGTGCCAGCACAATCCCTCCGGGGGGGTCCTATGGCTACACCTTC. This gives the protein CASTIPPGGSYGYTF.

The chain links TRBV6-5 to TRBJ2-1, with 9 positions matching TRBD2. This CDR3 has 15 amino acids. Germline loops: CDR1 MNHEY, CDR2 SVGAGI. After removal of 2 bases from V and 6 bases from J, the junction contained 5 bases not matched to a gene. The CDR3 protein is CASSYLGTSRNEQFF. The CDR3 nucleotides read TGTGCCAGCAGTTACCTCGGGACTAGCCGCAATGAGCAGTTCTTC.

Worth noting for this clone: At the DNA level, this CDR3 is encoded by other sequences in the same sample as well. The gene calls are TRBV5-4 and TRBJ2-7; TRBD1 aligns across 8 bases. CDR3 size: 14 residues. Germline assignment: CDR1 SGHNT and CDR2 YYREEE (reference sequence). V lost 3 bases to trimming and J lost 1 base; unmatched junction nucleotides: 3. CDR3 coding DNA: TGTGCCAGCAGCTCACGGACAGGGTCCTACGAGCAGTACTTC. It translates to CASSSRTGSYEQYF.